Following are 18 T cell receptor beta chains from one sample sequenced in a study of control samples from healthy donors and cancer patients. TCRdb's copy holds only in-frame clones and misses some; the assay was immunoSEQ multiplex PCR. This sample has tens of thousands of clones, with approximately 88% found just once. Material for sequencing was PBMCs. The receptors were gathered from a woman aged 45-59 years with colorectal cancer.

The J gene is TRBJ1-5, the V gene TRBV2; 7 nucleotides line up with TRBD1. The CDR3 extends over 15 amino acids. In germline, CDR1 is SNHLY, CDR2 FYNNEI. The ends lost 3 bases at V and 5 bases at J; junction bases unmatched: 7. CDR3 coding DNA: TGTGCCAGCAGTGAGGGCAGGGGGTTTGATCAGCCCCAGCATTTT. The encoded protein is CASSEGRGFDQPQHF.

V is TRBV11-2 and J is TRBJ2-1; possible D gene TRBD2, 5 bases. The germline CDR1 and CDR2 sequences are SGHAT and FQNNGV. V was clipped by 3 bases and J by 0 bases, with 9 bases between them. The CDR3 contains 15 residues. The CDR3 nucleotides are TGTGCCAGCAGCTTGCGTGGGAGCTCCTACAATGAGCAGTTCTTC. Encoded protein: CASSLRGSSYNEQFF.

J is TRBJ1-2 and V is TRBV4-3; tentative D call: TRBD1 (6 bases). V dropped 0 bases and J dropped 5 bases, with 16 bases sitting between them. The CDR3 is 16 amino acids. CDR1 and CDR2 (germline): LGHNA, YSLEER. The CDR3 region is CASSQDRSRGAYGYTF. The CDR3 region has the DNA TGCGCCAGCAGCCAAGATCGCAGTCGGGGGGCTTATGGCTACACCTTC.

The genes are TRBV3-1 (or the pseudogene TRBV3-2) and TRBJ1-2; D gene unclear. The CDR3 sequence is 12 residues long. V dropped 2 bases and J dropped 4 bases, with 5 bases sitting between them. Looked up from germline, CDR1 is LGHDT and CDR2 is YNNKEL (reference sequence). CDR3 loop: CASSQQVYGYTF. As DNA, the CDR3 is TGTGCCAGCAGCCAACAGGTCTATGGCTACACCTTC.

V and J are TRBV28 and TRBJ1-1; D is unclear. Germline V gene lookup returns CDR1 MDHEN and CDR2 SYDVKM. V was pared by 2 bases and J by 4 bases, with 14 bases between. The CDR3 covers 15 residues. The CDR3 loop is CASSLSFQSLTEAFF. In DNA, the CDR3 is TGTGCCAGCAGTTTAAGTTTCCAGTCCCTCACTGAAGCTTTCTTT.

This clone has a single count. V gene TRBV7-9 combines with J gene TRBJ2-5; tentatively, D is TRBD1 (6 bases). CDR1 is SEHNR and CDR2 is FQNEAQ in the germline V gene (reference sequence). V was pared by 6 bases and J by 5 bases, with 16 bases between. There are 14 residues in the CDR3. The CDR3 loop reads CASRRPDSSETQYF. Here the CDR3 DNA reads TGTGCCAGCAGACGCCCGGACAGTTCCGAGACCCAGTACTTC.

This clone was counted between two and nine times. This sequence joins TRBV5-1 and TRBJ1-2, with a possible D match to TRBD1 (5 bases). This CDR3 contains 16 residues. The germline V and J ends were trimmed by 0 bases and 4 bases, with 16 bases remaining between them. Germline V lookup: CDR1 SGHRS, CDR2 YFSETQ. The CDR3 bases are TGCGCCAGCAGCTTGGGTCGGCGAGACAGCAGCTATGGCTACACCTTC. Protein product: CASSLGRRDSSYGYTF.

The rearrangement joins TRBV30 to TRBJ1-1, with D maybe TRBD1 (6 bases). Germline CDR1 and CDR2: GTSNPN and SVGIG (reference sequence). Trimming stripped 5 bases from V and 5 bases from J, with 12 bases between. The CDR3 runs 12 residues. CDR3 in DNA: TGTGCCTGGGACAGGTTAACAACTGAAGCTTTCTTT. The encoded protein is CAWDRLTTEAFF.

The genes are TRBV7-2 and TRBJ1-5; possibly TRBD1 for D (5 bases). Germline V lookup: CDR1 SGHTA, CDR2 FQGNSA. V dropped 2 bases and J dropped 4 bases, with 6 bases sitting between them. The CDR3 runs to 13 residues. CDR3: CASSLQGNQPQHF. The CDR3 nucleotides are TGTGCCAGCAGCTTACAGGGAAATCAGCCCCAGCATTTT.

DNA for the CDR3: TGTGCCAGCAGCCCAGGGAACTATGGCTACACCTTC. Translated, it gives CASSPGNYGYTF. This sequence joins TRBV12-3 or TRBV12-4 and TRBJ1-2; D may be TRBD1 (5 bases). V lost 6 bases and J lost 2, with 7 bases in between. This CDR3 region has 12 residues.

The rearrangement links TRBV4-1 to TRBJ2-1, with 7 bases matching TRBD2. CDR1 is MGHRA and CDR2 is YSYEKL in the germline V gene. The V gene end was trimmed by 8 bases and the J gene end by 0 bases; junction bases not matched to a gene: 10. The CDR3 totals 16 residues. CDR3 nucleotides: TGCGCCAGCGCGGAAGTGGGGGGGAGCTCCTACAATGAGCAGTTCTTC. It codes for CASAEVGGSSYNEQFF.

This clone showed up just once. The chain has TRBV3-1 (or the pseudogene TRBV3-2) and TRBJ2-1, with a weak D call TRBD2 (6 bases). The ends were cut back, 0 bases at V and 8 bases at J, with 14 bases in the middle. This CDR3 comprises 15 residues. Germline V gene lookup returns CDR1 LGHDT and CDR2 YNNKEL (reference sequence). As DNA, the CDR3 is TGTGCCAGCAGCCAAGAGTCCCTTGGAGGGGATGAGCAGTTCTTC. Translated: CASSQESLGGDEQFF.

The genes are TRBV19 and TRBJ2-5; D gene unclear. V was pared by 4 bases and J by 3 bases, with 15 bases between. This CDR3 is built from 15 residues. Germline V gene sequence: CDR1 LNHDA, CDR2 SQIVND (reference sequence). The DNA of the CDR3 is TGTGCCAGTAGTACCGATGGGAAGGGTAAAGAGACCCAGTACTTC. Translating gives CASSTDGKGKETQYF. Using reference TRBV19 and TRBJ2-5 for the parts outside the CDR3, the full variable domain is DGGITQSPKYLFRKEGQNVTLSCEQNLNHDAMYWYRQDPGQGLRLIYYSQIVNDFQKGDIAEGYSVSREKKESFPLTVTSAQKNPTAFYLCASSTDGKGKETQYFGPGTRLLVL.

V is TRBV30 and J is TRBJ1-1; tentatively, D is TRBD1 (6 bases). CDR3 length equals 12 residues. Trimming removed 7 bases from V and 2 bases from J, with 11 bases in between. The germline CDR1 and CDR2 sequences are GTSNPN and SVGIG (reference sequence). CDR3 region: CALQGFNTEAFF. The CDR3 DNA reads as TGTGCCTTACAGGGTTTTAACACTGAAGCTTTCTTT.

This clone was detected only once. The chain recombines TRBV27 with TRBJ1-2, with D possibly TRBD1 on 5 matching bases. The CDR3 sequence is 13 residues long. The germline V gene encodes CDR1 MNHEY and CDR2 SMNVEV (reference sequence). V was trimmed by 5 bases and J by 4 bases, leaving 11 bases between them. CDR3 nucleotides: TGTGCCAGCAGTCCTCAGGGCCCCTATGGCTACACCTTC. Its translation is CASSPQGPYGYTF.

The gene calls are TRBV10-2 and TRBJ1-6, with D hard to call. Trimming left V 4 bases short and J 11 bases short, with 21 bases between. The CDR3 loop spans 16 amino acids. Germline lookup yields CDR1 WSHSY and CDR2 SAAADI. CDR3 sequence reads: CASSGLRGRHNPPLHF. CDR3 nucleotides: TGCGCCAGCAGTGGGCTCAGAGGACGGCACAACCCACCCCTCCACTTT.

A note on this clone: Other DNA sequences from this sample encode an identical CDR3 as well. V gene TRBV3-1 (or the pseudogene TRBV3-2) combines with J gene TRBJ1-6; D is uncertain. The CDR3 length is 14 residues. CDR1 LGHDT and CDR2 YNNKEL come from the germline V gene (reference sequence). V shed 1 base and J shed 6 bases, with 7 bases lying between them. The CDR3 reads CASSQVPANSPLHF. The CDR3 DNA is TGTGCCAGCAGCCAAGTGCCAGCTAATTCACCCCTCCACTTT.

The chain uses TRBV30 and TRBJ1-1, with a possible D match to TRBD1 (5 bases). The V gene lost 2 bases and the J gene lost 6 bases, with 10 bases spanning the gap. There are 12 residues in the CDR3. Germline CDR1 and CDR2: GTSNPN and SVGIG (reference sequence). DNA of the CDR3: TGTGCCTGGAGTTCGACAGTTGCTGAAGCTTTCTTT. Protein sequence: CAWSSTVAEAFF.